The TCR beta chain under discussion was sequenced for a study of blood T cell repertoires in COVID-19. The study drew participants aged about 18 to 89 years from roughly 25 US areas. Categorization into cohorts depended on clinical history that participants reported. Either two negative PCRs, clearance, or symptom resolution qualified Cohort 3 donors as recovered. Original data processing: Reference gene primer amplification in the assay estimated nucleated cell counts. The protocol was immunoSEQ multiplex PCR, while the TCRdb copy is restricted to in-frame clones and leaves out a portion. The V and J calls and clone size come from that table; D and trimming were worked out from the DNA. The table lists 310,000 or so clones, just over 85% of them singletons. There are 15 residues in the CDR3. The trim removed 4 bases at V and 4 bases at J, leaving 7 bases unmatched. CDR1 and CDR2 from the germline V gene are KGHSH and LQKENI.

Sequencing was performed on PBMCs or T cells enriched from blood (not recorded which). This sequence joins TRBV18 and TRBJ2-7; 10 nucleotides line up with TRBD1. The sequence derives from a woman under 30 who had recovered from COVID-19. CDR3 loop: CASSRAGDRGYEQYF. The CDR3 DNA is TGTGCCAGCTCACGAGCCGGGGACAGGGGTTACGAGCAGTACTTC.